The clone carrying this T cell receptor beta chain was counted ten times or more. What it binds is unknown. A read error may account for a junction end that differs from germline. MiXCR was run by TCRdb on the 5' RACE reads, yielding one entry per CDR3 protein. The sample has about 350,000 distinct CDR3 sequences, roughly 15% seen once. The data were obtained in a study of T-cell memory formation after mild COVID-19. The study, taken as a whole, reports: Clones which contracted sat mainly in CM and EM if CD4+, and in EMRA if CD8+.

CDR1 SGHTA and CDR2 FQGNSA come from the germline V gene. CDR3 length: 13 amino acids. Sequenced material: PBMCs or a T cell subset sorted from them (not recorded which). The sequence was collected from a man aged 18 to 35 who had mild COVID-19 (a few samples of this study predate the infection). Cell type and time point are not known. The chain couples TRBV7-2 to TRBJ2-5; 7 bases line up with TRBD2. The CDR3 nucleotides are TGTGCCAGCAGCCCAACCCAATCTAGCGGTCCCCACTTC. Its translation is CASSPTQSSGPHF.